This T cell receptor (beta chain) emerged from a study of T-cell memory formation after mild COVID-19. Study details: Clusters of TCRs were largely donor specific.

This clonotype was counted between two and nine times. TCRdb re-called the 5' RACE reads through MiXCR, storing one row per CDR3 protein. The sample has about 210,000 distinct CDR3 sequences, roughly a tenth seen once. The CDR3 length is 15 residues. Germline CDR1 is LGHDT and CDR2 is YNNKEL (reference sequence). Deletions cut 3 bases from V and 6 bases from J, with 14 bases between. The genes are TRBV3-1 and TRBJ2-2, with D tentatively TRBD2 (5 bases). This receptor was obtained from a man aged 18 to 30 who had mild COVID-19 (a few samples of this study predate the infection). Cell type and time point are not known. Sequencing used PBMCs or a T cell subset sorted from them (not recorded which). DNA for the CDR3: TGTGCCAGCAGCCACCCGACGACTACGGCCGGGGAGCTGTTTTTT. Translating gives CASSHPTTTAGELFF.